Ten or more counts support the clone carrying this T cell receptor beta chain. The antigen is undetermined. Samples came from axillary lymph nodes draining the breast cancer. These data originate in a study of breast tumors, draining lymph nodes, adjacent tissues. The germline V gene has CDR1 SGHTA and CDR2 FQGNSA. This CDR3 has 15 amino acids. J was trimmed by 4 bases and V by 3 bases; bases with no gene match: 4. TCRdb called the multiplex PCR reads again in MiXCR, with one record for every CDR3 protein. The repertoire includes over 100,000 distinct CDR3 sequences, about 22% of them detected once, and roughly 2.7% sits in the top ten. Study observations and caveats: Most tumor T cells seemingly derive from lymph node, then expand in tumor.

The material sequenced was axillary lymph node tissue. The TCR sequence derives from a female donor with breast cancer. Some clones in this sample may be carry-over from other donors' samples. J is TRBJ2-2 and V is TRBV7-2; 8 positions agree with TRBD1. CDR3 nucleotide sequence: TGTGCCAGCAGCTTTTCAGGGGGCGGCACCGGGGAGCTGTTTTTT. It yields the protein CASSFSGGGTGELFF.